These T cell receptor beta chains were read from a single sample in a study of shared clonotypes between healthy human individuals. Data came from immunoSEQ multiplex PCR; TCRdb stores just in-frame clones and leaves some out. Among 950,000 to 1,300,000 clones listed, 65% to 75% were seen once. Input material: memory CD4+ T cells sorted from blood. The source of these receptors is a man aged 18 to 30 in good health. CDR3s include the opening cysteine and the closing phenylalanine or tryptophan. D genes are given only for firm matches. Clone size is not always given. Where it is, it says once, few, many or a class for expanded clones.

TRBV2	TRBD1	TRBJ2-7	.	CASSTDRTNYEQYF	TGTGCCAGCAGTACGGACAGGACCAACTACGAGCAGTACTTC
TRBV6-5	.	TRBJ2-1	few	CASSYSYNEQFF	TGTGCCAGCAGTTACTCGTACAATGAGCAGTTCTTC
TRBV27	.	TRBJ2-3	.	CASSLGRDTQYF	TGTGCCAGCAGTTTGGGGAGAGATACGCAGTATTTT
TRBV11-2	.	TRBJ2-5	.	CASSLEKTQYF	TGTGCCAGCAGCTTAGAGAAGACCCAGTACTTC
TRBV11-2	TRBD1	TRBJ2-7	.	CASSLDRALSYEQYF	TGTGCCAGCAGCTTGGACAGGGCGCTCTCCTACGAGCAGTACTTC
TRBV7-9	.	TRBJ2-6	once	CASHPGAVSGANVLTF	TGTGCCAGCCACCCCGGGGCGGTCTCTGGGGCCAACGTCCTGACTTTC
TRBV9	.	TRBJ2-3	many	CASSSDLEVTDTQYF	TGTGCCAGCAGCTCCGACCTAGAGGTCACAGATACGCAGTATTTT
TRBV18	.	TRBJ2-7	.	CASSPAEGGEQYF	TGTGCCAGCTCACCCGCGGAAGGAGGCGAGCAGTACTTC
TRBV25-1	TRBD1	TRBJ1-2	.	CASSGDRDWVGYTF	TGTGCCAGCTCGGGGGACAGGGATTGGGTTGGCTACACCTTC
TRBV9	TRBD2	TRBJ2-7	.	CASSTSGYNEQYF	TGTGCCAGCTCGACTAGCGGGTATAACGAGCAGTACTTC
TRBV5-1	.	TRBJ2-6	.	CASSAEGANVLTF	TGCGCCAGCAGCGCGGAAGGGGCCAACGTCCTGACTTTC
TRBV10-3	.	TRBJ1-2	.	CAISEDQGNGYTF	TGTGCCATCAGTGAGGACCAGGGTAATGGCTACACCTTC
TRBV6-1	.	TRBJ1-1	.	CASSADPRTDTEAFF	TGTGCCAGCAGTGCGGACCCCCGCACGGACACTGAAGCTTTCTTT
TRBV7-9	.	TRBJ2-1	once	CASSRQSRNEQFF	TGTGCCAGCAGCCGACAGAGCCGGAATGAGCAGTTCTTC
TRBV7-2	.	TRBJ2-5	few	CASSLTGSRETQYF	TGTGCCAGCAGCTTAACAGGGTCGCGGGAGACCCAGTACTTC
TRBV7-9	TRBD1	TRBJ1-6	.	CASSTGTENSPLHF	TGTGCCAGCAGCACCGGGACAGAGAATTCACCCCTCCACTTT
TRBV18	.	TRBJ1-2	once	CASSPGADGGYTF	TGTGCCAGCTCACCAGGGGCCGACGGCGGCTACACCTTC
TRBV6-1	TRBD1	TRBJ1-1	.	CASIPRSGQGSAFF	TGTGCCAGCATCCCGAGAAGCGGACAGGGCTCAGCTTTCTTT
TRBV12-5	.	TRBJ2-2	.	CASGIRLVDTGELFF	TGTGCTAGTGGAATCCGACTAGTGGACACCGGGGAGCTGTTTTTT
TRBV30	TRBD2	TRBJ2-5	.	CAWSEGLQTQYF	TGTGCCTGGAGTGAGGGACTACAGACCCAGTACTTC
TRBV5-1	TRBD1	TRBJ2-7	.	CASSSDRGDYEQYF	TGCGCCAGCAGCTCGGACAGGGGAGACTACGAGCAGTACTTC
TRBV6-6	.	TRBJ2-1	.	CASSYRAWSHEQFF	TGTGCCAGCAGTTACAGGGCTTGGTCCCATGAGCAGTTCTTC
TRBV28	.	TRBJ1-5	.	CASRYSSNQPQHF	TGTGCCAGCAGGTACAGTAGCAATCAGCCCCAGCATTTT
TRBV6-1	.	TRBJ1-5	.	CASSTGREQPQHF	TGTGCCAGCAGCACTGGACGGGAACAGCCCCAGCATTTT
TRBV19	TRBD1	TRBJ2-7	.	CASSDGQGYEQYF	TGTGCCAGTAGTGACGGACAGGGCTACGAGCAGTACTTC
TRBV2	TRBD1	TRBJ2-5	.	CASSLLGQTSETQYF	TGTGCCAGCAGTCTTCTGGGACAGACAAGTGAGACCCAGTACTTC
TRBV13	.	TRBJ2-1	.	CASRAAGVNEQFF	TGTGCCAGCAGAGCAGCAGGGGTCAATGAGCAGTTCTTC
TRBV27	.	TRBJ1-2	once	CASSLSRVGGYTF	TGTGCCAGCAGTTTATCACGGGTAGGCGGCTACACCTTC
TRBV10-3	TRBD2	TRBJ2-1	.	CAISPPGGRDNEQFF	TGTGCCATCAGTCCCCCGGGAGGGCGGGACAATGAGCAGTTCTTC
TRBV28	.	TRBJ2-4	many	CASSSQYQYPSTGGQGNIQYF	TGTGCCAGCAGTTCCCAATACCAATACCCTTCAACCGGCGGGCAGGGGAACATTCAGTACTTC
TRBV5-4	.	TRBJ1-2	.	CASSPIGGSGYTF	TGTGCCAGCAGCCCAATCGGCGGTTCGGGCTACACCTTC
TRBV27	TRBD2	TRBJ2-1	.	CASSLVASGSSYNEQFF	TGTGCCAGCAGTTTAGTGGCTAGCGGGAGCTCCTACAATGAGCAGTTCTTC
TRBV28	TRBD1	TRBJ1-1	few	CASSQQGAEAFF	TGTGCCAGCAGTCAACAGGGGGCTGAAGCTTTCTTT
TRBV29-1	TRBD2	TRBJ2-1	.	CSVEVGSGGLDEQFF	TGCAGCGTTGAAGTTGGTAGCGGGGGGCTCGATGAGCAGTTCTTC
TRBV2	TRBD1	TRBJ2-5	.	CASSDIWTGGTQYF	TGTGCCAGCAGTGACATTTGGACAGGGGGGACCCAGTACTTC
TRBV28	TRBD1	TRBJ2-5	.	CASSELGTGVQETQYF	TGTGCCAGCAGTGAGCTAGGGACAGGAGTCCAAGAGACCCAGTACTTC
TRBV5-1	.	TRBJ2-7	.	CASSLAMKATMDHEQYF	TGCGCCAGCAGCTTGGCCATGAAGGCGACCATGGATCACGAGCAGTACTTC
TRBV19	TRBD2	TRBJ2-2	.	CASTPGLAGGRTGELFF	TGTGCCAGTACCCCGGGACTAGCGGGAGGTAGGACCGGGGAGCTGTTTTTT
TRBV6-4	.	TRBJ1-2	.	CASSDSITEGSVPDYGYTF	TGTGCCAGCAGTGACTCGATTACAGAGGGATCTGTCCCTGACTATGGCTACACCTTC
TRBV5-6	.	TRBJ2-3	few	CASSGGTSTDTQYF	TGTGCCAGCAGCGGAGGGACTAGCACAGATACGCAGTATTTT
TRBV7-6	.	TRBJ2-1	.	CASGALGSLFF	TGTGCCAGCGGGGCGCTGGGCTCCCTGTTCTTC